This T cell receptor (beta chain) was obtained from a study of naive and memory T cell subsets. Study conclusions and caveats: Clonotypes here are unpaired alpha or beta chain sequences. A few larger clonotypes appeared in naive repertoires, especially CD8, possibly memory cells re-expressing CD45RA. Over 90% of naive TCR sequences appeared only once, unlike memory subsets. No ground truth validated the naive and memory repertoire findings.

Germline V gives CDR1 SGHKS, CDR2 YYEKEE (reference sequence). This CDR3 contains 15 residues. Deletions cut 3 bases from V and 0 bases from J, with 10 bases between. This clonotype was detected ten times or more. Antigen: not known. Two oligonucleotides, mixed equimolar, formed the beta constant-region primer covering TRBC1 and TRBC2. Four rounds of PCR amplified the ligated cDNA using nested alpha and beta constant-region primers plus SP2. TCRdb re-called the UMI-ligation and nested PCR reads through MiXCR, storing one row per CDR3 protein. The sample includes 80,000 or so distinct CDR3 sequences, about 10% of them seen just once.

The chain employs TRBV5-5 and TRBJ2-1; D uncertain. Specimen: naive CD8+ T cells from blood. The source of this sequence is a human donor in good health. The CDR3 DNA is TGTGCCAGCAGCTCCGTTGACCTCTCCTACAATGAGCAGTTCTTC. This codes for CASSSVDLSYNEQFF.